Listed below are T cell receptor beta chains from one sample, sequenced in a study of cytomegalovirus exposure and HLA in healthy donors. The assay was immunoSEQ multiplex PCR, and TCRdb's table has in-frame clones only and misses some. Of 100,000 to 150,000 clones listed, just under 80% are singletons. Material for sequencing was PBMCs. The source of these receptors is a man under 40 in good health and CMV-seronegative. Each CDR3 is given with its conserved first and last residue. D genes are given only for firm matches. Expanded clones are given a class, and other clones once, few, many or no size at all.

clone size: .; J gene: TRBJ1-1; V gene: TRBV15; D gene: .; CDR3 protein: CATANAREGGTEAFF; CDR3 DNA: TGTGCCACCGCAAATGCTAGGGAGGGCGGCACTGAAGCTTTCTTT
clone size: .; J gene: TRBJ1-1; V gene: TRBV28; D gene: .; CDR3 protein: CASSPNREGTEAFF; CDR3 DNA: TGTGCCAGCAGCCCGAACAGGGAGGGCACTGAAGCTTTCTTT
clone size: .; J gene: TRBJ2-3; V gene: TRBV2; D gene: TRBD2; CDR3 protein: CASSEAGGAGDTQYF; CDR3 DNA: TGTGCCAGCAGTGAAGCCGGGGGGGCGGGAGATACGCAGTATTTT
clone size: .; J gene: TRBJ2-3; V gene: TRBV7-9; D gene: .; CDR3 protein: CASSKRTGNTDTQYF; CDR3 DNA: TGTGCCAGCAGCAAACGGACTGGCAACACAGATACGCAGTATTTT
clone size: .; J gene: TRBJ2-3; V gene: TRBV27; D gene: TRBD1; CDR3 protein: CASRTGAVDTQYF; CDR3 DNA: TGTGCCAGCAGAACAGGGGCGGTAGATACGCAGTATTTT
clone size: .; J gene: TRBJ2-7; V gene: TRBV2; D gene: TRBD2; CDR3 protein: CASSEGLAGGLYEQYF; CDR3 DNA: TGTGCCAGCAGTGAAGGACTAGCGGGGGGTCTTTACGAGCAGTACTTC
clone size: .; J gene: TRBJ1-2; V gene: TRBV2; D gene: TRBD1; CDR3 protein: CASRGTGVSVGYTF; CDR3 DNA: TGTGCCAGCAGAGGGACAGGGGTGAGTGTTGGCTACACCTTC
clone size: .; J gene: TRBJ2-7; V gene: TRBV4-1; D gene: TRBD2; CDR3 protein: CASSQEPILAGSYEQYF; CDR3 DNA: TGCGCCAGCAGCCAAGAACCGATACTAGCGGGATCTTACGAGCAGTACTTC
clone size: once; J gene: TRBJ2-7; V gene: TRBV6-6; D gene: TRBD1; CDR3 protein: CASRDRVGASYEQYF; CDR3 DNA: TGTGCCAGCAGGGACAGGGTCGGGGCTTCCTACGAGCAGTACTTC
clone size: .; J gene: TRBJ2-1; V gene: TRBV5-6; D gene: .; CDR3 protein: CASSLWGGGTYNEQFF; CDR3 DNA: TGTGCCAGCAGCTTGTGGGGGGGCGGGACCTACAATGAGCAGTTCTTC
clone size: .; J gene: TRBJ1-2; V gene: TRBV2; D gene: .; CDR3 protein: CASVGRVGHGYTF; CDR3 DNA: TGTGCCAGCGTCGGCAGGGTCGGTCATGGCTACACCTTC
clone size: few; J gene: TRBJ2-1; V gene: TRBV2; D gene: TRBD1; CDR3 protein: CASSGDSKRGEQFF; CDR3 DNA: TGTGCCAGCAGTGGGGACAGCAAAAGAGGTGAGCAGTTCTTC
clone size: .; J gene: TRBJ1-1; V gene: TRBV4-2; D gene: .; CDR3 protein: CASSQDLQGIAFF; CDR3 DNA: TGTGCCAGCAGCCAAGATTTGCAGGGGATAGCTTTCTTT
clone size: .; J gene: TRBJ2-7; V gene: TRBV7-9; D gene: TRBD1; CDR3 protein: CASSLQGARGYEQYF; CDR3 DNA: TGTGCCAGCAGCTTACAGGGGGCGCGGGGTTACGAGCAGTACTTC
clone size: .; J gene: TRBJ1-1; V gene: TRBV6-5; D gene: TRBD1; CDR3 protein: CASSAGGPNTEAFF; CDR3 DNA: TGTGCCAGCAGCGCAGGGGGCCCGAACACTGAAGCTTTCTTT
clone size: .; J gene: TRBJ2-7; V gene: TRBV6-1; D gene: TRBD2; CDR3 protein: CASTRSGRVSYEQYF; CDR3 DNA: TGTGCCAGCACCAGAAGCGGGAGGGTATCGTACGAGCAGTACTTC
clone size: .; J gene: TRBJ2-5; V gene: TRBV7-9; D gene: .; CDR3 protein: CASSLPIGIETQYF; CDR3 DNA: TGTGCCAGCAGCTTACCAATCGGGATAGAGACCCAGTACTTC
clone size: .; J gene: TRBJ2-5; V gene: TRBV7-9; D gene: .; CDR3 protein: CASSLGRGETQYF; CDR3 DNA: TGTGCCAGCAGCTTAGGTCGGGGAGAGACCCAGTACTTC
clone size: .; J gene: TRBJ1-1; V gene: TRBV20-1; D gene: .; CDR3 protein: CSARGDFEAFF; CDR3 DNA: TGCAGTGCTAGGGGGGACTTTGAAGCTTTCTTT
clone size: few; J gene: TRBJ2-2; V gene: TRBV6-5; D gene: .; CDR3 protein: CASRPRLGYTGELFF; CDR3 DNA: TGTGCCAGCAGACCCCGACTAGGTTACACCGGGGAGCTGTTTTTT
clone size: once; J gene: TRBJ1-2; V gene: TRBV5-1; D gene: .; CDR3 protein: CASSLGTTTGYGYTF; CDR3 DNA: TGCGCCAGCAGCTTGGGGACAACCACGGGCTATGGCTACACCTTC
clone size: .; J gene: TRBJ2-7; V gene: TRBV10-3; D gene: .; CDR3 protein: CAISEDGLAEQYF; CDR3 DNA: TGTGCCATCAGTGAGGACGGACTGGCCGAGCAGTACTTC
clone size: few; J gene: TRBJ1-3; V gene: TRBV18; D gene: TRBD1; CDR3 protein: CASPQGTGSGNTIYF; CDR3 DNA: TGTGCCAGCCCACAGGGGACAGGCTCTGGAAACACCATATATTTT
clone size: few; J gene: TRBJ2-5; V gene: TRBV29-1; D gene: TRBD2; CDR3 protein: CSVPGLAGGPGETQYF; CDR3 DNA: TGCAGCGTACCCGGACTAGCGGGAGGGCCGGGTGAGACCCAGTACTTC